This T cell receptor beta chain came from a study of T cell responses to AZD1222 COVID-19 vaccine. Study-level points and caveats: The donor cohort was predominantly white British with a female majority, and clonal diversity may have been underestimated.

Of note for this clone: The antigen remains unidentified.

Sequencing used immunoSEQ multiplex PCR; TCRdb keeps in-frame clones, though not all of them. The sample records 100,000 to 150,000 clones, about 89% being singletons. Trimming cost V 2 bases and J 1 base, with 9 bases left between them. CDR3 size: 14 residues. Germline V gene sequence: CDR1 LNHDA, CDR2 SQIVND (reference sequence). This sample comprised peripheral blood, obtained on day 0 of AZD1222 vaccination. The clonotype was recovered from an adult in good health. The genes are TRBV19 and TRBJ2-7; D is ambiguous. The CDR3 is CASSIRERSYEQYF. The CDR3 region has the DNA TGTGCCAGTAGTATAAGGGAACGATCCTACGAGCAGTACTTC.